This entry lists 2 T cell receptor beta chains sequenced from one sample in a study of blood T cell repertoires in COVID-19. Assay used: immunoSEQ multiplex PCR; TCRdb lists only in-frame clones, some missing. The sample lists roughly 26,000 clones, 87% occurring once. Input material: peripheral blood. Every receptor here comes from a human donor with active COVID-19. The donor label of this sample is uncertain.

The chain uses TRBV28 and TRBJ2-1; no clear D. CDR3 size: 12 residues. Germline assignment: CDR1 MDHEN and CDR2 SYDVKM. V shed 6 bases and J shed 15 bases, with 18 bases lying between them. CDR3 loop: CASSSFRVLPFF. The CDR3 DNA reads as TGTGCCAGCAGCTCATTTAGAGTTCTCCCGTTCTTC.

The rearrangement joins TRBV19 to TRBJ1-6, with 10 bases fitting TRBD1. V shed 4 bases and J 6 bases; nucleotides not matched to a gene: 6. CDR1 is LNHDA and CDR2 is SQIVND in the germline V gene (reference sequence). The CDR3 length is 16 residues. CDR3 amino acids: CASSTTRTGGNSPLHF. The CDR3 coding sequence is TGTGCCAGTAGTACAACCCGGACAGGGGGTAATTCACCCCTCCACTTT.